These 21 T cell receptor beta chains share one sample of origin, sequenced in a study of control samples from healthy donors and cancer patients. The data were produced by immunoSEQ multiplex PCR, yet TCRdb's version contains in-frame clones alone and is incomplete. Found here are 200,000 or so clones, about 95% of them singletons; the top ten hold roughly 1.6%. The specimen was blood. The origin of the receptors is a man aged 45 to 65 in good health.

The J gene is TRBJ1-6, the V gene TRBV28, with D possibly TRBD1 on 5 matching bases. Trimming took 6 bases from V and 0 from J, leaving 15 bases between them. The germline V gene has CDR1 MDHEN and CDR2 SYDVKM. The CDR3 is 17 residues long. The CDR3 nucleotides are TGTGCCAGCAGCTCGGGACGGTTTAGCTCCTATAATTCACCCCTCCACTTT. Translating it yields CASSSGRFSSYNSPLHF.

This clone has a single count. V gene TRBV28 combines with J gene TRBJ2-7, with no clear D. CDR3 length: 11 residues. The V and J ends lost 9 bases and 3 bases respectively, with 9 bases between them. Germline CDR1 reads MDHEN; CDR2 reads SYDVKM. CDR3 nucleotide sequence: TGTGCCAGTGGTCCAAACTACGAGCAGTACGTC. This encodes CASGPNYEQYV.

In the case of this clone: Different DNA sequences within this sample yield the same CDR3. CDR3 bases: TGCAGCGCCGAACGGGGGCAAGAGACCCAGTACTTC. Protein product: CSAERGQETQYF. The chain employs TRBV29-1 and TRBJ2-5, with D possibly TRBD2 on 6 matching bases. The CDR3 loop spans 12 amino acids. Per the germline V gene, CDR1 is SQVTM and CDR2 is ANQGSEA. V dropped 7 bases and J dropped 2 bases, with 11 bases sitting between them. Supplemented by reference TRBV29-1 and TRBJ2-5, the full variable domain reads SAVISQKPSRDICQRGTSLTIQCQVDSQVTMMFWYRQQPGQSLTLIATANQGSEATYESGFVIDKFPISRPNLTFSTLTVSNMSPEDSSIYLCSAERGQETQYFGPGTRLLVL.

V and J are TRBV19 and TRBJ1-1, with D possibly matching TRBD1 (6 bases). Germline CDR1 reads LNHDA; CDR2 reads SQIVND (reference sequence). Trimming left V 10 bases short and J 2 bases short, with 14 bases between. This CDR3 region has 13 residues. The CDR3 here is CATIGQLNTEAFF. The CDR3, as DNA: TGTGCCACCATTGGACAGTTAAACACTGAAGCTTTCTTT. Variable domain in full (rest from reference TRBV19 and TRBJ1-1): DGGITQSPKYLFRKEGQNVTLSCEQNLNHDAMYWYRQDPGQGLRLIYYSQIVNDFQKGDIAEGYSVSREKKESFPLTVTSAQKNPTAFYLCATIGQLNTEAFFGQGTRLTVV.

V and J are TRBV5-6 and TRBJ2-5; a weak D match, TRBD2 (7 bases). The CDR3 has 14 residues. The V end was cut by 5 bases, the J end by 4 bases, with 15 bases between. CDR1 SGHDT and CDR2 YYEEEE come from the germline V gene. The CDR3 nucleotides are TGTGCCAGCAGGGTACAGGGAGGGGGAGAGACCCAGTACTTC. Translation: CASRVQGGGETQYF.

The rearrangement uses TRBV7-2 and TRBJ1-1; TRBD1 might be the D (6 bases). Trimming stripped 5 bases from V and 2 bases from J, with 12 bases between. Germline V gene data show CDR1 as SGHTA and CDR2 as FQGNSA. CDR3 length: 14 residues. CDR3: CASSATGLNTEAFF. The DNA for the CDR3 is TGTGCCAGCAGCGCGACAGGCCTAAACACTGAAGCTTTCTTT.

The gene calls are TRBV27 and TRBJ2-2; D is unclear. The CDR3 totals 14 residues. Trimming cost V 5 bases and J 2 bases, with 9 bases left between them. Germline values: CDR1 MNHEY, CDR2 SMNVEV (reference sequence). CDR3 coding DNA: TGTGCCAGCAGTCCTCTGGTCAACACCGGGGAGCTGTTTTTT. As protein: CASSPLVNTGELFF.

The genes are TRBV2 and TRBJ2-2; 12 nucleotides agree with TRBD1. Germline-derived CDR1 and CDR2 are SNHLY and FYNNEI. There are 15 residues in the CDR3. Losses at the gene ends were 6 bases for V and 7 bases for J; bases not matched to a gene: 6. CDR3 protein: CASRGQGASGGELFF. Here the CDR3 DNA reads TGTGCCAGCAGGGGACAGGGGGCTAGTGGCGGGGAGCTGTTTTTT.

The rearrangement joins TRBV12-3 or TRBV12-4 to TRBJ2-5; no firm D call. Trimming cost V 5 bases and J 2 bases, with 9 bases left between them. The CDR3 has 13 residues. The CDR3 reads CASSGAQQETQYF. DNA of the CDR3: TGTGCCAGCAGTGGCGCCCAACAAGAGACCCAGTACTTC.

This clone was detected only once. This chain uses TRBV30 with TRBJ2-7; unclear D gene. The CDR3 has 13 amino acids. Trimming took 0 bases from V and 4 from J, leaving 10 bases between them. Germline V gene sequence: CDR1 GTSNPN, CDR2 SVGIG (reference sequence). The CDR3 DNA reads TGTGCCTGGAGTGTAGACTTGGGATACGAGCAGTACTTC. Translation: CAWSVDLGYEQYF. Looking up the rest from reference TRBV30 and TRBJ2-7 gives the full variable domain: SQTIHQWPATLVQPVGSPLSLECTVEGTSNPNLYWYRQAAGRGLQLLFYSVGIGQISSEVPQNLSASRPQDRQFILSSKKLLLSDSGFYLCAWSVDLGYEQYFGPGTRLTVT.

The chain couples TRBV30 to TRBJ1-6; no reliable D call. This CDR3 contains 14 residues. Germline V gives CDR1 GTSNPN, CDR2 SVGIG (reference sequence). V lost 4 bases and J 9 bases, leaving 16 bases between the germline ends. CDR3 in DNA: TGTGCCTGGAAAGGGAAGCCTTTGGCTTCACCCCTCCACTTT. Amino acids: CAWKGKPLASPLHF.

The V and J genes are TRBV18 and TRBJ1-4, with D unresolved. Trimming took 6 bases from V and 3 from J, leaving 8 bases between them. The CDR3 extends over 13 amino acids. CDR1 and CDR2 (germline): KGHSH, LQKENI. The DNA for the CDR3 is TGTGCCAGCTCTCCCGGACCTAATGAAAAACTGTTTTTT. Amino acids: CASSPGPNEKLFF.

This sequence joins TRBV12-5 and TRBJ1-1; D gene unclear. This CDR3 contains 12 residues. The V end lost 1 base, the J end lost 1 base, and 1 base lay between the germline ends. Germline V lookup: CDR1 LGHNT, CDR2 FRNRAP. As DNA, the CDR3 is TGTGCTAGTGGTTTGGAGAACACTGAAGCTTTCTTT. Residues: CASGLENTEAFF. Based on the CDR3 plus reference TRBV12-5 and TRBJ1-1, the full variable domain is DARVTQTPRHKVTEMGQEVTMRCQPILGHNTVFWYRQTMMQGLELLAYFRNRAPLDDSGMPKDRFSAEMPDATLATLKIQPSEPRDSAVYFCASGLENTEAFFGQGTRLTVV.

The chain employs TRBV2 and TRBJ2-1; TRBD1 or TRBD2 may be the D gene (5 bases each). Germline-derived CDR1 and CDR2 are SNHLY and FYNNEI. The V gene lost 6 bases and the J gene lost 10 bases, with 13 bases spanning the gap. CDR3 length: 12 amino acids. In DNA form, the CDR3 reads TGTGCCAGCAGCATAGACAGCGGCGAGCAGTTCTTC. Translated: CASSIDSGEQFF.

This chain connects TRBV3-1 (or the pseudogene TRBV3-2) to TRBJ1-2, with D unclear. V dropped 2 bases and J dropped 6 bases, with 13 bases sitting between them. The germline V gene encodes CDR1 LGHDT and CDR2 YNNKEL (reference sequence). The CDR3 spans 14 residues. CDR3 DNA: TGTGCCAGCAGCCAAATCGGAGGGATGGATGGCTACACCTTC. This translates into CASSQIGGMDGYTF.

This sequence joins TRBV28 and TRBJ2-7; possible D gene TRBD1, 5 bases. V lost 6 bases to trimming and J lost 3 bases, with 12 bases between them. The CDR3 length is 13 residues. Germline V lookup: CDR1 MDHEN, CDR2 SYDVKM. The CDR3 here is CASRVGAGYEQYF. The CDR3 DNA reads TGTGCCAGCAGGGTAGGGGCCGGCTACGAGCAGTACTTC.

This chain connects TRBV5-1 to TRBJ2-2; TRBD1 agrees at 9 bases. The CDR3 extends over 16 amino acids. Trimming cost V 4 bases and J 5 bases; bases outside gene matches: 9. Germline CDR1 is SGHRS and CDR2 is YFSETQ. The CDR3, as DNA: TGCGCCAGCAGCCCAACCGGGACAGGGCGTACCGGGGAGCTGTTTTTT. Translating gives CASSPTGTGRTGELFF. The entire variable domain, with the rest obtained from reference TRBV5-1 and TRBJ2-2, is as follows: KAGVTQTPRYLIKTRGQQVTLSCSPISGHRSVSWYQQTPGQGLQFLFEYFSETQRNKGNFPGRFSGRQFSNSRSEMNVSTLELGDSALYLCASSPTGTGRTGELFFGEGSRLTVL.

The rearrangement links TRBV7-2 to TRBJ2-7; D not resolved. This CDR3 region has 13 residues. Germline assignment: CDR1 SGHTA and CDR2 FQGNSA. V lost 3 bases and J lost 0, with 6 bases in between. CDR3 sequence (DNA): TGTGCCAGCAGCTTGCCTGCCTCCTACGAGCAGTACTTC. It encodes CASSLPASYEQYF.

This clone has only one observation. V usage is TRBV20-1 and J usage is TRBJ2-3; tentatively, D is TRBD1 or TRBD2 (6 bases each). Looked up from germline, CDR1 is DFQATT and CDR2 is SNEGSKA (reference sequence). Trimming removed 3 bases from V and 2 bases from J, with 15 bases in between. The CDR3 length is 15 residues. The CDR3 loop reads CSASEGGAFTDTQYF. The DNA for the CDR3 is TGCAGTGCTAGTGAGGGGGGCGCTTTCACAGATACGCAGTATTTT.

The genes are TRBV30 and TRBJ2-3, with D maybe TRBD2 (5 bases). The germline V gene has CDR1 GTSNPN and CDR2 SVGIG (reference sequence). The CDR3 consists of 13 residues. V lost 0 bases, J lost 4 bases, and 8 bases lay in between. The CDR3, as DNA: TGTGCCTGGAGTGTAAGTAGCGCAGATACGCAGTATTTT. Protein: CAWSVSSADTQYF.

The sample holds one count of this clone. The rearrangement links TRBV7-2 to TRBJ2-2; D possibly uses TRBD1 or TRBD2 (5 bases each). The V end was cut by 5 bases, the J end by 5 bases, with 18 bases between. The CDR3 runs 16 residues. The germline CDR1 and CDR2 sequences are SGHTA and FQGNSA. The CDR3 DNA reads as TGTGCCAGCAGCGCCCTCGGTATGGGGGTAACCGGGGAGCTGTTTTTT. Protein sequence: CASSALGMGVTGELFF.